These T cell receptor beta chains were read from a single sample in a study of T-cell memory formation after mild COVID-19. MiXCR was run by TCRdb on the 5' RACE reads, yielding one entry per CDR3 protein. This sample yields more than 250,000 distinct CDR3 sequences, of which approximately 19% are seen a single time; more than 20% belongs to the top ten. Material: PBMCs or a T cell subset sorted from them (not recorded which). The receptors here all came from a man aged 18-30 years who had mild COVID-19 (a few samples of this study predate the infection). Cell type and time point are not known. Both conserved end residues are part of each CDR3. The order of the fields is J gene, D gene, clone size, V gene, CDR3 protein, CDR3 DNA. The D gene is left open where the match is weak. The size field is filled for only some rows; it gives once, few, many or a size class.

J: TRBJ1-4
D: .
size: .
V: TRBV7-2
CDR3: CASSPGSSHEKLFF
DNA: TGTGCCAGCAGCCCGGGAAGCTCCCATGAAAAACTGTTTTTT

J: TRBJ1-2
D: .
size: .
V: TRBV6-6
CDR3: CASKGFGYTF
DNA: TGTGCCAGCAAGGGGTTCGGCTACACCTTC

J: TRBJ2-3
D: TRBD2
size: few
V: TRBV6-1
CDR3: CASRTSGGPSTDTQYF
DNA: TGTGCCAGCCGGACTAGCGGGGGACCAAGCACAGATACGCAGTATTTT

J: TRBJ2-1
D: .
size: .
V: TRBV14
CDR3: CASRLRGGGNEQFF
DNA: TGTGCCAGCAGGCTAAGAGGAGGGGGCAATGAGCAGTTCTTC

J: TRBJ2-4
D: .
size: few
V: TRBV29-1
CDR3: CSVLRDLNIQYF
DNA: TGCAGCGTTCTCCGGGACTTAAACATTCAGTACTTC

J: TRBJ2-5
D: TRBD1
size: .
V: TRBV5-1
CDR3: CASSSDSRGPQETQYF
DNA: TGCGCCAGCAGCTCGGATTCCAGGGGGCCCCAAGAGACCCAGTACTTC

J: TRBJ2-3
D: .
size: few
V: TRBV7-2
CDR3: CASRINIGGATDTQYF
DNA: TGTGCCAGCAGAATAAACATCGGCGGGGCCACAGATACGCAGTATTTT

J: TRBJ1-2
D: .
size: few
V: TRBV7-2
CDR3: CASSLRPGTAGSDIFGYTF
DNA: TGTGCCAGCAGCTTAAGGCCGGGGACGGCAGGGTCAGATATCTTTGGCTACACCTTC

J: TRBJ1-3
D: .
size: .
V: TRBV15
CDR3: CATSRAGTPGNTIYF
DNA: TGTGCCACCAGCAGAGCAGGGACACCTGGAAACACCATATATTTT

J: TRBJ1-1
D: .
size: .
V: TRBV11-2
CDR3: CASRQNMNTEAFF
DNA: TGTGCCAGCAGACAGAACATGAACACTGAAGCTTTCTTT

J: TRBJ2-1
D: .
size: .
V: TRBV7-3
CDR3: CASSETRDNEQFF
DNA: TGTGCCAGCAGCGAGACTAGGGACAATGAGCAGTTCTTC

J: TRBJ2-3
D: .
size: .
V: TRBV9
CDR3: CASSYRRDRTDTQYF
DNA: TGTGCCAGCAGCTATAGGAGGGACCGCACAGATACGCAGTATTTT

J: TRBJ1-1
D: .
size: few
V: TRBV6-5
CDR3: CASSYRGAPPNTEAFF
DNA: TGTGCCAGCAGTTACCGGGGGGCTCCACCGAACACTGAAGCTTTCTTT

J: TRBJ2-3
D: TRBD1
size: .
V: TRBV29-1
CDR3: CSVESQLDRGDTQYF
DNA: TGCAGCGTTGAATCCCAATTAGACAGGGGAGATACGCAGTATTTT

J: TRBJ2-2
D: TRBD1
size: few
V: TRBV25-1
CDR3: CASSEYDIRTGGPGELFF
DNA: TGTGCCAGCAGTGAATACGATATCCGAACAGGGGGTCCCGGGGAGCTGTTTTTT

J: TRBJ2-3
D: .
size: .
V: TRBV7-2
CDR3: CASRSLSGVGEGTQYF
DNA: TGTGCCAGCAGGAGCCTGTCGGGTGTTGGGGAAGGCACGCAGTATTTT

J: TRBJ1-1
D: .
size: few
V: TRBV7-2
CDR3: CASSFWREAFF
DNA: TGTGCCAGCAGCTTTTGGAGAGAAGCTTTCTTT

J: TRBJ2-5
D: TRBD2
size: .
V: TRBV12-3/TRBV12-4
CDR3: CASSGTSGGQETQYF
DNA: TGTGCCAGCAGTGGGACTAGCGGGGGGCAAGAGACCCAGTACTTC

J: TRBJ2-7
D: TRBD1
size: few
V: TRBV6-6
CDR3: CASRGTGPSSYEQYF
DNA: TGTGCCAGCAGGGGGACAGGGCCAAGCTCCTACGAGCAGTACTTC

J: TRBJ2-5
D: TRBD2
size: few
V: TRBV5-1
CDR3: CASSLTSGGAYQETQYF
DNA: TGCGCCAGCAGCCTGACTAGCGGGGGGGCCTACCAAGAGACCCAGTACTTC

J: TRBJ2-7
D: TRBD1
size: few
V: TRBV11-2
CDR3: CASTQGDEQYF
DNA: TGTGCCAGTACACAGGGGGACGAGCAGTACTTC

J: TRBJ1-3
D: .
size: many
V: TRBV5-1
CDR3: CASSLGRQFFSGNTIYF
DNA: TGCGCCAGCAGCTTGGGTCGGCAGTTCTTCTCTGGAAACACCATATATTTT

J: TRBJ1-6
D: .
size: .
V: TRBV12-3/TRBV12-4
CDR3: CASSPSSAPVSPLHF
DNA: TGTGCCAGCAGTCCCTCATCCGCCCCCGTCTCACCCCTCCACTTT

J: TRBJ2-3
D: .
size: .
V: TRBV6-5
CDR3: CASRSGSGTQYF
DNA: TGTGCCAGCAGGTCAGGATCGGGTACGCAGTATTTT

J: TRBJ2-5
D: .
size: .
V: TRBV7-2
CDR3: CASSPDWLETQYF
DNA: TGTGCCAGCAGCCCCGACTGGCTGGAGACCCAGTACTTC

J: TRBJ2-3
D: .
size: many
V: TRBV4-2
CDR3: CASSLQSTDTQYF
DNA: TGTGCCAGCAGTCTACAGAGCACAGATACGCAGTATTTT

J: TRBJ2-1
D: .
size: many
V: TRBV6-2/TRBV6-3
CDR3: CASSYEVSEQFF
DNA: TGTGCCAGCAGTTACGAAGTCTCCGAGCAGTTCTTC

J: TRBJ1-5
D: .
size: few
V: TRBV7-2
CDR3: CASSLGPPGRGQPQHF
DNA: TGTGCCAGCAGCTTAGGGCCCCCAGGGAGAGGTCAGCCCCAGCATTTT

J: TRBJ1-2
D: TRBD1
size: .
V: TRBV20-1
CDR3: CSASPAGGEGYGYTF
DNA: TGCAGTGCTAGTCCTGCAGGGGGCGAAGGCTATGGCTACACCTTC

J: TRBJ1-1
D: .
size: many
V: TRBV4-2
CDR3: CASKGQLQSEAFF
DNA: TGTGCCAGCAAAGGACAGCTACAAAGTGAAGCTTTCTTT

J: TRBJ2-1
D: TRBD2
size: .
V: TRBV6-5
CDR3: CASSYRWRGGENEQFF
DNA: TGTGCCAGCAGTTACAGGTGGCGGGGGGGCGAAAATGAGCAGTTCTTC

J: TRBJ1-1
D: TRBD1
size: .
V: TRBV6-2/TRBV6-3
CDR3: CASSYPTGTGQTIAEAFF
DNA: TGTGCCAGCAGTTACCCCACAGGGACAGGGCAGACGATCGCTGAAGCTTTCTTT

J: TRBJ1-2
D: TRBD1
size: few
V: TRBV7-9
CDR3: CASRLEQGPYGYTF
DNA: TGTGCCAGCAGACTTGAACAGGGGCCCTATGGCTACACCTTC

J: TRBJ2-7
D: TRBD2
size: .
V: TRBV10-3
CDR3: CATSAGVSYEQYF
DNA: TGTGCCACCTCAGCGGGGGTGTCCTACGAGCAGTACTTC

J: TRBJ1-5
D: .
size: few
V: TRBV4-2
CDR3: CASSQDGLGQPQHF
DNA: TGTGCCAGCAGCCAAGATGGATTAGGTCAGCCCCAGCATTTT

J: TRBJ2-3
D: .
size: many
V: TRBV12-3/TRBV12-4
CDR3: CASRRPGSNTDTQYF
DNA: TGTGCCAGCAGGAGACCGGGATCTAACACAGATACGCAGTATTTT

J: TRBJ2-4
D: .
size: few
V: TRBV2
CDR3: CASSDWAAKNIQYF
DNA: TGTGCCAGCAGTGACTGGGCAGCCAAAAACATTCAGTACTTC

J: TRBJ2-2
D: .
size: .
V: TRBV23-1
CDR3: CASSHADTGELFF
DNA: TGCGCCAGCAGTCATGCTGACACCGGGGAGCTGTTTTTT

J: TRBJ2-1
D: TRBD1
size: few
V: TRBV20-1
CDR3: CSASGQGKNNEQFF
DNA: TGCAGTGCGTCGGGACAGGGGAAAAACAATGAGCAGTTCTTC

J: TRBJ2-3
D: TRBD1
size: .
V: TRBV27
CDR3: CASSLRDRGFRDTQYF
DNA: TGTGCCAGCAGTTTAAGGGACAGGGGTTTTAGAGATACGCAGTATTTT

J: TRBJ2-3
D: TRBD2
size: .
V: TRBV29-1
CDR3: CSVDFKRGLDTQYF
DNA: TGCAGCGTTGATTTCAAGCGGGGTTTAGATACGCAGTATTTT

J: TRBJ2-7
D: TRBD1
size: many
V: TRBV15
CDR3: CATGRDRGSYEQYF
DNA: TGTGCCACCGGCCGGGACAGGGGTTCCTACGAGCAGTACTTC

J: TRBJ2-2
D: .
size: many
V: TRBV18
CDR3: CASSPLEVTGELFF
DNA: TGTGCCAGCTCACCACTGGAGGTTACCGGGGAGCTGTTTTTT

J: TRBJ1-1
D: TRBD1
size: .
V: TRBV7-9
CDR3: CASRKTGGMNTEAFF
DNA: TGTGCCAGCAGAAAGACAGGGGGTATGAACACTGAAGCTTTCTTT